The rows below give T cell receptor beta chains drawn from one sample of a study of blood T cell repertoires in COVID-19. This table comes from immunoSEQ multiplex PCR, and its TCRdb copy is limited to in-frame clones, with some not included. The top ten hold around 2.2% of the sample, which has some 48,000 clones, approximately 88% seen once. Specimen: peripheral blood. These receptors were obtained from a human donor in a cohort sampled during active COVID-19. CDR3s include the opening cysteine and the closing phenylalanine or tryptophan. A D gene is named only where the DNA matches it firmly. Part of the rows lack a size; the others show once, few, many or a class for expanded clones.

cdr3_nt | cdr3_aa | d_call | clone_size | j_call | v_call
TGTGCCAGCAGCCTAGCGCGGGGGGCCCCTTACAATGAGCAGTTCTTC | CASSLARGAPYNEQFF | TRBD2 | - | TRBJ2-1 | TRBV7-3
TGTGCCAGCAGCTCCTCGGATCGGACAGGGAGGGAGACCCAGTACTTC | CASSSSDRTGRETQYF | TRBD1 | - | TRBJ2-5 | TRBV11-2
TGTGCCAGTAGTGCACCCTCGGAAGGAGGGATTAACTATGGCTACACCTTC | CASSAPSEGGINYGYTF | - | - | TRBJ1-2 | TRBV19
TGCGCCAGCAACCCGGGACTAGCGGGATCCGGGGAGCTGTTTTTT | CASNPGLAGSGELFF | TRBD2 | - | TRBJ2-2 | TRBV5-1
TGTGCCAGCAGCGCCTACGGGACACCCTTTTACAATGAGCAGTTCTTC | CASSAYGTPFYNEQFF | - | - | TRBJ2-1 | TRBV7-2
TGTGCCAGCAGAGGACTAGCGGGGCCCTTAGCGGGTGAGCAGTTCTTC | CASRGLAGPLAGEQFF | TRBD2 | - | TRBJ2-1 | TRBV2
TGCGCCAGCAGCCCCGGACAGGGACTTTTTCGGAGCAATCAGCCCCAGCATTTT | CASSPGQGLFRSNQPQHF | TRBD1 | - | TRBJ1-5 | TRBV4-1
TGTGCCAGTAGTACCCCCGGGACAGAAACAGTTAAGAGTGCAACTAATGAAAAACTGTTTTTT | CASSTPGTETVKSATNEKLFF | TRBD1 | - | TRBJ1-4 | TRBV19
TGTGCCAGCAGCCCGCGCGGGGGCGGGACTGAAGCTTTCTTT | CASSPRGGGTEAFF | - | few | TRBJ1-1 | TRBV3-1/TRBV3-2
TGCGCCAGCAGCCCTCTTTTGGGACTCCCAAACAATGAGCAGTTCTTC | CASSPLLGLPNNEQFF | - | - | TRBJ2-1 | TRBV5-1
TGTGCCAGCGGCCACGGTGATCAGCCCCAGCATTTT | CASGHGDQPQHF | - | once | TRBJ1-5 | TRBV6-2/TRBV6-3
TGTGCCAGCAGTTTAGTGGGGGGGGACAATGAGCAGTTCTTC | CASSLVGGDNEQFF | TRBD2 | - | TRBJ2-1 | TRBV27
TGTGCCAGCACCCCCCCCGGGGTGCGATCGGAATACGAGCAGTACTTC | CASTPPGVRSEYEQYF | - | - | TRBJ2-7 | TRBV7-6
TGTGCCAGCAGTGACAGGGGGCCCGAACAAGAGACCCAGTACTTC | CASSDRGPEQETQYF | TRBD1 | - | TRBJ2-5 | TRBV6-6
TGTGCCAGCAGCCAAGATTGGGCCGCGGGGGAGACCCAGTACTTC | CASSQDWAAGETQYF | - | - | TRBJ2-5 | TRBV3-1/TRBV3-2
TGTGCCAGCTCACCACAGGGGGCGATGGGGAACACTGAAGCTTTCTTT | CASSPQGAMGNTEAFF | TRBD1 | - | TRBJ1-1 | TRBV18
TGTGCCAGCAGCGTATCTAGCGGGAGGGCCAGCTACAATGAGCAGTTCTTC | CASSVSSGRASYNEQFF | TRBD2 | - | TRBJ2-1 | TRBV9
TGTGCCAGCTCACCAGGGTACAGGGAAGGTTCACCCCCCCACTTT | CASSPGYREGSPPHF | - | - | TRBJ1-6 | TRBV18
TGTGCCAGCAGCTTAATGTCTAGCGGGAGAAACGAGCAGTACTTC | CASSLMSSGRNEQYF | TRBD2 | - | TRBJ2-7 | TRBV7-6
TGTGCCACCAGTGATCGGGACAGGGGGGACGACAATGAGCAGTTCTTC | CATSDRDRGDDNEQFF | TRBD1 | - | TRBJ2-1 | TRBV24-1
TGTGCCAGCAGCAGACAGGGAGTTAGGAGCGGCTACACCTTC | CASSRQGVRSGYTF | TRBD1 | - | TRBJ1-2 | TRBV27
TGCGCCAGCAGCCAATTTGAAGAACAGGGGGCAGATACGCAGTATTTT | CASSQFEEQGADTQYF | TRBD1 | - | TRBJ2-3 | TRBV4-1
TGTGCCAGCAGCTTAGCAAAGGGGGCGCCGGATGGCTACACCTTC | CASSLAKGAPDGYTF | TRBD1 | - | TRBJ1-2 | TRBV7-2
TGCGCCAGCAGCCAAGGGACGGGGGACGAGCTGTTTTTT | CASSQGTGDELFF | - | few | TRBJ1-4 | TRBV4-3
TGTGCCAGCAGTTACGGGGACAGGGCCAACACTGAAGCTTTCTTT | CASSYGDRANTEAFF | TRBD1 | - | TRBJ1-1 | TRBV6-5
TGTGCCAGTAGTATAGAACCTCTTCCGGGACTGCATTCACCCCTCCACTTT | CASSIEPLPGLHSPLHF | - | - | TRBJ1-6 | TRBV19
TGTGCCAGCAGCGCGGGACTAGCAAACCAAGAGACCCAGTACTTC | CASSAGLANQETQYF | TRBD2 | - | TRBJ2-5 | TRBV5-6
TGTGCCAGCAGTTTTGTGGGAGGGCCGGGTAGGGGTGAGCAGTTCTTC | CASSFVGGPGRGEQFF | TRBD2 | - | TRBJ2-1 | TRBV28
TGCGCCAGCAGTGGAGGACTGCAAGAGACCCAGTACTTC | CASSGGLQETQYF | - | - | TRBJ2-5 | TRBV10-1
TGTGCCAGCAGTTTACCCCCTAGCCCCCCAGCTAGCGGGAGTTCCCCAACCTACGAGCAGTACTTC | CASSLPPSPPASGSSPTYEQYF | TRBD2 | - | TRBJ2-7 | TRBV28
TGTGCCAGCACCAAAGCGGGACTAGCTATCGATGAGCAGTTCTTC | CASTKAGLAIDEQFF | TRBD2 | medium-sized | TRBJ2-1 | TRBV2
TGCGCCAGCAGCCAAGGAGAGGGGAGGCCTGACGAGCAGTACTTC | CASSQGEGRPDEQYF | - | few | TRBJ2-7 | TRBV4-1
TGTGCCAGCACAATTCCTGATCAGCCCCAGCATTTT | CASTIPDQPQHF | - | once | TRBJ1-5 | TRBV18
TGTGCCAGCAGCTTAGAGGGGGTTCACACAGATACGCAGTATTTT | CASSLEGVHTDTQYF | - | - | TRBJ2-3 | TRBV7-2
TGTGCCAGCAGCTTAGATATAGCGAGGAATGAGCAGTTCTTC | CASSLDIARNEQFF | - | - | TRBJ2-1 | TRBV7-3
TGTGCCAGCAGCCAAGCCTCAGCGGGAGGGAGGACAGATACGCAGTATTTT | CASSQASAGGRTDTQYF | TRBD2 | - | TRBJ2-3 | TRBV14
TGTGCCAGCAGCGATCCCCGAAAAGGGAGATGGCAGTACTTC | CASSDPRKGRWQYF | - | - | TRBJ2-7 | TRBV7-8
TGTGCCAGCAGCCGGGACAAGCGGGGGATCAATGAGCAGTTCTTC | CASSRDKRGINEQFF | TRBD2 | - | TRBJ2-1 | TRBV11-2
TGTGCCAGCTCACCACAGTCCGGGACTAGCGGGAGTAGGTACAATGAGCAGTTCTTC | CASSPQSGTSGSRYNEQFF | TRBD2 | - | TRBJ2-1 | TRBV18